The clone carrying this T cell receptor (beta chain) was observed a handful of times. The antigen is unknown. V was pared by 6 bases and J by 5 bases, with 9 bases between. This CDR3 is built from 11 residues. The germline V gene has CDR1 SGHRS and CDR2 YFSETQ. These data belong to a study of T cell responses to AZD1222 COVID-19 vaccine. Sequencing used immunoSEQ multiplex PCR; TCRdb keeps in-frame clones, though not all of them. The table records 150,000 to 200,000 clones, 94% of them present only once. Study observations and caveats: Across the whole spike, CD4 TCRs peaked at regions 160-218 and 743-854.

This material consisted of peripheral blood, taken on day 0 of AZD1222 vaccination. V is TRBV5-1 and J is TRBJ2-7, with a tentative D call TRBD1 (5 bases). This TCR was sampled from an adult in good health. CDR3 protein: CASNQGHEQYF. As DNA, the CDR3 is TGCGCCAGCAATCAGGGCCACGAGCAGTACTTC.